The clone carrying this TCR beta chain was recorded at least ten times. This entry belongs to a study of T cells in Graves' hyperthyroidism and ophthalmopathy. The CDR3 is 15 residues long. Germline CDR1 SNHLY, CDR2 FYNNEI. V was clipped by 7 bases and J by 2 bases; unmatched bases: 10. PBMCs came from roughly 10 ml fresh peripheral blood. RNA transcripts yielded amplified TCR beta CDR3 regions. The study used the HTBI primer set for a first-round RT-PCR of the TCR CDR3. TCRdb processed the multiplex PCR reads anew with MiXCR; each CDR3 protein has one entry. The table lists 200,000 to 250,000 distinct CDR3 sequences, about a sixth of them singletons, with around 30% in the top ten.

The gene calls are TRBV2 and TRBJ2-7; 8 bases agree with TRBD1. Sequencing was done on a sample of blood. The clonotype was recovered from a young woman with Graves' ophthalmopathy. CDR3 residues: CASTLGTTGAYEQYF. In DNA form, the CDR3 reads TGTGCCAGCACCCTTGGCACGACAGGGGCCTACGAGCAGTACTTC.